The rows below give T cell receptor beta chains drawn from one sample of a study of Tregs in tolerant kidney transplant recipients. Data came from immunoSEQ multiplex PCR; TCRdb stores just in-frame clones and leaves some out. The profile covers 8,000 to 9,500 clones, with under 55% appearing a single time and over 5% taken by the ten largest. These receptors lack a known antigen. Sequencing was carried out using CD4+ T cells from blood cultured with allogeneic cells. These receptors all come from a human donor in good health. Each CDR3 is given with its conserved first and last residue. Fields, in order: J gene, D gene, V gene, clone size, CDR3 protein, CDR3 DNA. A D gene is named only where the DNA matches it firmly. Part of the rows lack a size; the others show once, few, many or a class for expanded clones.

>TRBJ2-6|NA|TRBV6-6|NA
CASRGGSGANVLTF
TGTGCCAGCAGGGGGGGCTCTGGGGCCAACGTCCTGACTTTC
>TRBJ2-5|NA|TRBV9|NA
CASSVFPGIQETQYF
TGTGCCAGCAGCGTATTCCCGGGAATACAAGAGACCCAGTACTTC
>TRBJ1-2|NA|TRBV6-5|NA
CASRLTEGRNYGYTF
TGTGCCAGCAGACTCACGGAGGGCCGTAACTATGGCTACACCTTC
>TRBJ1-4|NA|TRBV11-3|NA
CASSFRRGTNEKLFF
TGTGCCAGCAGCTTCCGACGGGGAACTAATGAAAAACTGTTTTTT
>TRBJ2-3|TRBD2|TRBV19|NA
CASSIGTRRSVDTQYF
TGTGCCAGTAGTATTGGGACTAGGAGGTCGGTAGATACGCAGTATTTT
>TRBJ1-1|NA|TRBV25-1|NA
CASSPPSAGNTEAFF
TGTGCCAGCAGTCCCCCGTCGGCGGGGAACACTGAAGCTTTCTTT
>TRBJ1-1|NA|TRBV19|medium-sized
CASSIFQRGMNTEAFF
TGTGCCAGTAGTATTTTCCAACGTGGGATGAACACTGAAGCTTTCTTT
>TRBJ1-6|NA|TRBV2|NA
CASRRTFNSPLHF
TGTGCCAGCAGGAGGACTTTTAATTCACCCCTCCACTTT
>TRBJ2-1|NA|TRBV6-5|NA
CASSYSALAMNNEQFF
TGTGCCAGCAGTTACTCGGCCCTAGCTATGAACAATGAGCAGTTCTTC
>TRBJ2-7|TRBD1|TRBV7-2|NA
CASSFRDRGYEQYF
TGTGCCAGCAGCTTTCGGGACAGGGGCTACGAGCAGTACTTC
>TRBJ1-3|NA|TRBV6-8|NA
CASSRGNTIYF
TGTGCCAGCTCCCGGGGAAACACCATATATTTT
>TRBJ1-2|TRBD1|TRBV7-3|NA
CASSPRPGTAGYTF
TGTGCCAGCAGCCCGAGGCCGGGGACAGCTGGCTACACCTTC
>TRBJ2-5|TRBD1|TRBV18|NA
CASSPGQASQETQYF
TGTGCCAGCTCACCCGGACAGGCCAGTCAAGAGACCCAGTACTTC
>TRBJ1-1|NA|TRBV18|NA
CASSQTTRNTEAFF
TGTGCCAGCTCACAAACAACGAGGAACACTGAAGCTTTCTTT
>TRBJ2-5|NA|TRBV6-5|medium-sized
CASRRGPKETQYF
TGTGCCAGCCGTCGCGGCCCAAAGGAGACCCAGTACTTC
>TRBJ2-2|NA|TRBV5-4|NA
CASSLGFRRWSTGELFF
TGTGCCAGCAGCTTGGGATTTAGACGTTGGAGCACCGGGGAGCTGTTTTTT
>TRBJ2-3|NA|TRBV7-3|NA
CASSGHSTDTQYF
TGTGCCAGCTCAGGGCATAGCACAGATACGCAGTATTTT
>TRBJ1-6|NA|TRBV18|medium-sized
CASSPGTRGNSPLHF
TGTGCCAGCTCCCCTGGGACAAGGGGGAATTCACCCCTCCACTTT
>TRBJ1-2|TRBD1|TRBV5-6|once
CASSPRPGTAGYTF
TGTGCCAGCAGCCCGAGGCCGGGGACAGCTGGCTACACCTTC
>TRBJ2-6|NA|TRBV30|NA
CAWRSNGANVLTF
TGTGCCTGGCGGTCGAATGGGGCCAACGTCCTGACTTTC